Following are 10 T cell receptor beta chains from one sample sequenced in a study of tumor-infiltrating lymphocytes in primary liver carcinoma. Using a constant-region primer together with ProtoScript II reverse transcriptase, TCR beta cDNA was made from roughly 540 ng of total RNA. The TCR beta library was amplified through three nested multiplex PCR rounds in a modified ARM-PCR procedure. The first two PCR rounds used TRBV1-TRBV30 forward primers with a C-beta reverse primer, about 10 cycles each. Via MiXCR, TCRdb re-called the multiplex PCR reads, giving one row per CDR3 protein. The repertoire holds about 310,000 distinct CDR3 sequences, with approximately 54% as singletons. Unsorted whole blood yielded blood RNA, and germline DNA was extracted as well. The source material was peripheral blood. Receptors originate from a woman in her twenties or thirties with primary liver carcinoma and hepatitis B virus infection.

In the case of this clonotype: This may be a read error: a much more frequent sequence differs by one nucleotide. The J gene is TRBJ2-1, the V gene TRBV12-3 or TRBV12-4, with 13 bases matching TRBD2. This CDR3 is 15 amino acids long. As DNA, the CDR3 is TGTGTCAGCAGTCCTGGACTAGCGGGAGTCTTTGAGCAGTTCTTC. Its protein is CVSSPGLAGVFEQFF.

Of note for this clonotype: A read error may explain this, as a much larger clone is one base away. V and J are TRBV29-1 and TRBJ2-2; D is uncertain. V lost 8 bases and J 1 base, leaving 11 bases between the germline ends. The CDR3 has 13 amino acids. Germline CDR1 reads SQVTM; CDR2 reads ANQGSEA. Here the CDR3 DNA reads TGCAGCATTCAGTACAGGAACACCGGGGAGCTGTTTTTT. This encodes CSIQYRNTGELFF.

In the case of this clonotype: Since a much larger clone is just one base distant, this may be a read error. This chain uses TRBV4-1 with TRBJ2-3, with a tentative D call TRBD1 (5 bases). The CDR3 spans 15 residues. CDR1 and CDR2 (germline): MGHRA, YSYEKL. The CDR3: CASGQIRGGTDTQYF. CDR3 coding DNA: TGCGCCAGCGGCCAAATAAGGGGCGGCACAGATACGCAGTATTTT.

As regards this clonotype: A much bigger clone sits one base away, suggesting this may be a read error. CDR3 residues: CDSSQDLSLGTDEQFF. DNA for the CDR3: TGTGACAGCAGCCAAGACCTCTCCTTGGGAACCGATGAGCAGTTCTTC. V gene TRBV4-2 combines with J gene TRBJ2-1; no reliable D call. CDR3 length: 16 amino acids. CDR1 and CDR2 (germline): LGHNA, YNFKEQ.

Note on this clonotype: One end of the junction does not line up with germline, which may come from a read error. The CDR3 coding sequence is TGTACCAGCGGAATACAGTATAATAGCAGTCAGCCCCAGCATTTT. Translating it yields CTSGIQYNSSQPQHF. The genes are TRBV6-5 and TRBJ1-5, with D unresolved. Germline V gives CDR1 MNHEY, CDR2 SVGAGI. The CDR3 runs 15 residues.

V gene TRBV6-1 combines with J gene TRBJ1-5; D is perhaps TRBD1 (5 bases). The germline V gene encodes CDR1 MNHNS and CDR2 SASEGT. V gave up 4 bases and J gave up 10 bases, with 23 bases separating them. The CDR3 spans 16 residues. CDR3 loop: CASSASIGTDDNPQHF. The DNA for the CDR3 is TGTGCCAGCAGTGCATCCATAGGGACCGATGATAACCCCCAGCATTTT.

This clonotype has a single count. The rearrangement joins TRBV29-1 to TRBJ1-4; TRBD1 might be the D (5 bases). This CDR3 spans 14 amino acids. V lost 4 bases, J lost 7 bases, and 16 bases lay in between. Per the germline V gene, CDR1 is SQVTM and CDR2 is ANQGSEA. CDR3 amino acids: CSVAEAQRGEKLFF. The DNA of the CDR3 is TGCAGCGTTGCGGAGGCACAGAGGGGTGAAAAACTGTTTTTT.

Comments on this clonotype: Its ends do not fully match the called genes, so a read error is possible. This chain connects TRBV11-2 to TRBJ2-1, with 8 nucleotides matching TRBD2. The CDR3 covers 17 residues. The germline V gene encodes CDR1 SGHAT and CDR2 FQNNGV. The CDR3 nucleotides are TGTGCCAGCTGCTTAAGGGGAACGGGAGGGCCATGCAATGAGCAGTTCTTC. Translating gives CASCLRGTGGPCNEQFF.

This clonotype was seen at least ten times. This chain joins TRBV12-3 or TRBV12-4 and TRBJ1-2; D uncertain. V gave up 3 bases and J gave up 6 bases, with 11 bases separating them. This CDR3 region has 13 residues. The CDR3 loop is CASSFGGPDGYTF. In DNA form, the CDR3 reads TGTGCCAGCAGTTTCGGAGGGCCCGATGGCTACACCTTC.

This clonotype was seen only once. A much larger clone lies one base from this, so it may be a read error. The rearrangement links TRBV29-1 to TRBJ2-1; D is undetermined. The V gene's germline CDR1 is SQVTM and CDR2 ANQGSEA. V lost 4 bases and J 6 bases, leaving 7 bases between the germline ends. The length of the CDR3 is 11 residues. The CDR3 is CSVVSSNEQFF. The CDR3 coding sequence is TGCAGCGTTGTGAGCTCCAATGAGCAGTTCTTC.